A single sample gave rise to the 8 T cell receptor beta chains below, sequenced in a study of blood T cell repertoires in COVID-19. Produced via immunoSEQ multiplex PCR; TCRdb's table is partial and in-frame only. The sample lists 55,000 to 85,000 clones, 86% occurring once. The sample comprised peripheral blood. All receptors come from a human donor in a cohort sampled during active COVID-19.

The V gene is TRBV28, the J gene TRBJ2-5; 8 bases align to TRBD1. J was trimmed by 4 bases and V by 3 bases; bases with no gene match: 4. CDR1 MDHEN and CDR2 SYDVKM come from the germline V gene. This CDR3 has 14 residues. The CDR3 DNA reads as TGTGCCAGCAGTTTGGCAGGGGGCGGAGAGACCCAGTACTTC. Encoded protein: CASSLAGGGETQYF.

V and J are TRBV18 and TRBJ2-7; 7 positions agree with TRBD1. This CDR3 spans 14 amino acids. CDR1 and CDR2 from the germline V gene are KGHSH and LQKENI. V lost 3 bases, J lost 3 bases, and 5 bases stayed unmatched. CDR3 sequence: CASSPRDSGYEQYF. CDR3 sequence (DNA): TGTGCCAGCTCACCCAGGGACAGTGGCTACGAGCAGTACTTC.

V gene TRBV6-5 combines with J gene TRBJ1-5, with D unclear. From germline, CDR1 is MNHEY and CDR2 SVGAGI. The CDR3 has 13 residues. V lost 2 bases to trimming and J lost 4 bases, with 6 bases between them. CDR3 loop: CASSYDYNQPQHF. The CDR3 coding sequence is TGTGCCAGCAGTTACGACTATAATCAGCCCCAGCATTTT.

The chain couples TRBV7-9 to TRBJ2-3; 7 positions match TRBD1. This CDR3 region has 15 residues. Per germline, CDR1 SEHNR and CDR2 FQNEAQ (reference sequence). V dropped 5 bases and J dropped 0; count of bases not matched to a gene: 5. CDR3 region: CASSPDRPSTDTQYF. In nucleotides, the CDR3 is TGTGCCAGCAGCCCGGACAGGCCTAGCACAGATACGCAGTATTTT.

In DNA form, the CDR3 reads TGCGCCAGCAGCTCCCGGACTAGCTGGGAGTACTTC. This sequence encodes CASSSRTSWEYF. The genes are TRBV5-1 and TRBJ2-7; 8 bases fit TRBD2. Germline lookup yields CDR1 SGHRS and CDR2 YFSETQ. V lost 3 bases, J lost 11 bases, and 7 bases stayed unmatched. The CDR3 consists of 12 residues.

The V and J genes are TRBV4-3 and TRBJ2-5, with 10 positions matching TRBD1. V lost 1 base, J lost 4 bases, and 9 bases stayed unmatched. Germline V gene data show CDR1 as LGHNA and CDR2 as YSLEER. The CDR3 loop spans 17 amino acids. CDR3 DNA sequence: TGCGCCAGCAGCCAAGGGCCTCCGGGACAGGGGACAGAGACCCAGTACTTC. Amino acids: CASSQGPPGQGTETQYF.

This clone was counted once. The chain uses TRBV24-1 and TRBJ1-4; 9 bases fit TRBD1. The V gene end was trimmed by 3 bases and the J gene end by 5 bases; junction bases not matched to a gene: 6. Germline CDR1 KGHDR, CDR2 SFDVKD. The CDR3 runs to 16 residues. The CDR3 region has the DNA TGTGCCACCAGTGATGCCCGGACAGGGGCGAATGAAAAACTGTTTTTT. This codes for CATSDARTGANEKLFF.

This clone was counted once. The CDR3 region has the DNA TGTGCCAGCAATTCTTTCGGACAGGGAAGGTACTTC. It encodes CASNSFGQGRYF. The rearrangement joins TRBV6-5 to TRBJ2-4, with 8 bases lining up with TRBD1. The CDR3 is 12 amino acids. In germline, CDR1 is MNHEY, CDR2 SVGAGI. Unmatched junction bases numbered 11, after V lost 7 bases and J lost 15 bases.